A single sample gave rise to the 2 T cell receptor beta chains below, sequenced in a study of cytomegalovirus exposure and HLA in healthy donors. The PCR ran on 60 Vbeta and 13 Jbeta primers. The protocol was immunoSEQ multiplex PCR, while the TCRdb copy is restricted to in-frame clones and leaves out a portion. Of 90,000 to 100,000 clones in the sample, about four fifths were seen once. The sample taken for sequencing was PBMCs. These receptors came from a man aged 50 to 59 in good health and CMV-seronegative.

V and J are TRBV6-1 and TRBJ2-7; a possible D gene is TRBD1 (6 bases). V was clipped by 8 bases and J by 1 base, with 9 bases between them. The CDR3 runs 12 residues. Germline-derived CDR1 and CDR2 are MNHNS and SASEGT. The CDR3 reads CASGTLSYEQYF. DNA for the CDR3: TGTGCCAGCGGGACATTATCCTACGAGCAGTACTTC.

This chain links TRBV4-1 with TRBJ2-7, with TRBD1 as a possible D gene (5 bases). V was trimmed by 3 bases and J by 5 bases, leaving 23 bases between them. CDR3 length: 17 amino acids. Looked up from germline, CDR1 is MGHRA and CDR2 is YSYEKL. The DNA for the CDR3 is TGCGCCAGCAGCCATCCTACAGGAAGGGGATTGGCGAACGAGCAGTACTTC. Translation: CASSHPTGRGLANEQYF.